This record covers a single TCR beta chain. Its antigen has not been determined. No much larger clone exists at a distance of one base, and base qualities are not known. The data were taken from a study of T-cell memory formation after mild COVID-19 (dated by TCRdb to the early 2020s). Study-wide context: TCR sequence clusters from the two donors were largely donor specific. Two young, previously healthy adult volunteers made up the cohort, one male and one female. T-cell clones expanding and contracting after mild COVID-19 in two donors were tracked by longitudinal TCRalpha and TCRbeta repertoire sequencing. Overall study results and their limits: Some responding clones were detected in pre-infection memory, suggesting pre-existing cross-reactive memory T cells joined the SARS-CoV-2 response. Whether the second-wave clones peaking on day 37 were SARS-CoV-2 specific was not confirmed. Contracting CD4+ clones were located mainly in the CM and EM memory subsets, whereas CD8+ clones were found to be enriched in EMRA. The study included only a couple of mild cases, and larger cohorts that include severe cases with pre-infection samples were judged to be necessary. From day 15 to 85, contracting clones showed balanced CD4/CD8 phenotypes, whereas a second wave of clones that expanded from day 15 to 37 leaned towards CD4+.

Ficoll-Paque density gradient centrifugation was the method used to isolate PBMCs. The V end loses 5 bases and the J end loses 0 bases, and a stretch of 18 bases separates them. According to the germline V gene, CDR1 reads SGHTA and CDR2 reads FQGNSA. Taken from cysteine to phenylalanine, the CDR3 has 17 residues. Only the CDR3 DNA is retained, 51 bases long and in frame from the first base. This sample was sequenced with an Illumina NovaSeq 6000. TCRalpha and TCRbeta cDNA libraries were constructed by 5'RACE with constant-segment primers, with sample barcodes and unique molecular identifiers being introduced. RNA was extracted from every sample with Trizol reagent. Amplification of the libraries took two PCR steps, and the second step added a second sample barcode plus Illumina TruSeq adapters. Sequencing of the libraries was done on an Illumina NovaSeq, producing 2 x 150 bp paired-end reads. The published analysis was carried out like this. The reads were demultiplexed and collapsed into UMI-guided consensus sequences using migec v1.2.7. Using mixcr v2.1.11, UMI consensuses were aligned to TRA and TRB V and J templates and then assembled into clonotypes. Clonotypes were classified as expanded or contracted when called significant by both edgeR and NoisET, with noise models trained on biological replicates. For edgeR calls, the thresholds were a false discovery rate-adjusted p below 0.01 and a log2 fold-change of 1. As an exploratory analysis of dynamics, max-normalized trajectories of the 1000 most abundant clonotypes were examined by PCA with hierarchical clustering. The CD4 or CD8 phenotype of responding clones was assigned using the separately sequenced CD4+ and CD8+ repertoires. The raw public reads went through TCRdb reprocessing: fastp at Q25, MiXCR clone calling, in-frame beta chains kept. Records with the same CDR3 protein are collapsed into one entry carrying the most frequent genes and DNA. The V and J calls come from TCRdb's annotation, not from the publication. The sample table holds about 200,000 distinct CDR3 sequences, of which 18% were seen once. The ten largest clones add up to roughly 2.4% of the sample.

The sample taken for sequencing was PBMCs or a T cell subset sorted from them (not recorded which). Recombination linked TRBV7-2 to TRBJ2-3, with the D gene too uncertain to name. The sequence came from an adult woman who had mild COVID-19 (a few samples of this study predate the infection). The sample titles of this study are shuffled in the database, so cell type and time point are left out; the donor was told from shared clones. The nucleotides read TGTGCCAGCAGCCGACGGGCAGAGCCTTCTAGCACAGATACGCAGTATTTT. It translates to CASSRRAEPSSTDTQYF.